The clone carrying this T cell receptor beta chain has a handful of counts. What was amplified from RNA transcripts were TCR beta CDR3 regions. An initial round of RT-PCR targeting the TCR CDR3 relied on the HTBI primer set. TCRdb re-called the multiplex PCR reads through MiXCR, storing one row per CDR3 protein. The sample shows 500,000 to 600,000 distinct CDR3 sequences, approximately 49% of them seen only once. This sample was included in a study of T cells in Graves' hyperthyroidism and ophthalmopathy. V lost 0 bases to trimming and J lost 6 bases, with 11 bases between them. CDR3 size: 13 residues. Germline CDR1 is SQVTM and CDR2 is ANQGSEA.

The rearrangement uses TRBV29-1 and TRBJ1-2; weak D call: TRBD1 (5 bases). Source material: peripheral blood or thyroid tissue (not recorded which). The TCR comes from an adult woman with Graves' disease, either hyperthyroidism or ophthalmopathy (not recorded which). In DNA, the CDR3 is TGCAGCGTTGAAGACCCCGGGGGAGATGGCTACACCTTC. The encoded protein is CSVEDPGGDGYTF. Using reference TRBV29-1 and TRBJ1-2 for the parts outside the CDR3, the full variable domain is SAVISQKPSRDICQRGTSLTIQCQVDSQVTMMFWYRQQPGQSLTLIATANQGSEATYESGFVIDKFPISRPNLTFSTLTVSNMSPEDSSIYLCSVEDPGGDGYTFGSGTRLTVV.